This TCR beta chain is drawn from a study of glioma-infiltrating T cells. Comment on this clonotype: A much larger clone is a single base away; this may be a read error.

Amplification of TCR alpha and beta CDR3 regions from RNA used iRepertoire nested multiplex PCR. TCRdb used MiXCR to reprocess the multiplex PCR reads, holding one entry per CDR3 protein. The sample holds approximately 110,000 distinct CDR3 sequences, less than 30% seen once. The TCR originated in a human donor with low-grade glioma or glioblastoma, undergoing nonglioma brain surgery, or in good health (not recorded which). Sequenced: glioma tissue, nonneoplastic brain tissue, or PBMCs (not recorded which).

CDR3 nucleotide sequence: TGTGCCATCATGAAAGGACAGGGGTCGAATGAAAAACTGTTTTTT. Translation: CAIMKGQGSNEKLFF. The chain joins TRBV10-3 to TRBJ1-4; 9 nucleotides match TRBD1. The V gene's germline CDR1 is ENHRY and CDR2 SYGVKD. There are 15 residues in the CDR3. V lost 7 bases and J lost 5; bases outside the gene matches: 8.